This T cell receptor (beta chain) appears in the sequencing data of a study of OX40 agonist ivuxolimab in advanced cancers. Study summary: Patients assigned to dose escalation were diagnosed with hepatocellular carcinoma, melanoma, renal cell or head and neck cancer. The mean age was roughly 60 years, ranging from about 20 to 90, with around four fifths of participants male. Whole-study findings and limits: Low normalized T-cell clonal expansion was also seen in some nonresponders.

TCRdb keeps only in-frame clones here, not all; method: immunoSEQ multiplex PCR. This table has about 36,000 clones, around three quarters appearing once. CDR1 is SGDLS and CDR2 is YYNGEE in the germline V gene. The CDR3 is 14 residues long. V was cut by 7 bases and J by 8 bases, with 16 bases left in between. Regarding this clone: Antigen: not known.

The receptor was derived from an adult with an advanced solid tumor such as melanoma, head and neck, liver or kidney cancer. The material was CD4+ or CD8+ T cells sorted from blood, obtained in a trial of the OX40 agonist ivuxolimab. The chain uses TRBV9 and TRBJ1-6; unclear D gene. The CDR3 DNA sequence: TGTGCCAGCTCGTTGGGAGACGGCTATTCACCCCTCCACTTT. This sequence encodes CASSLGDGYSPLHF.